The present T cell receptor beta chain was sequenced within a study of siplizumab effects on memory and regulatory T cells. Generated by immunoSEQ multiplex PCR, the TCRdb table keeps only in-frame clones and is missing some. In the table there are 94,000 or so clones, approximately 94% of which are singletons. Trimming took 8 bases from V and 8 from J, leaving 16 bases between them. This CDR3 spans 13 amino acids. Germline V gene data show CDR1 as SGHNT and CDR2 as YENEEA. The chain recombines TRBV11-3 with TRBJ1-5; D not certain. The TCR sequence derives from a human donor in good health. Sequences were obtained from CD8+ T cells sorted from blood. Here the CDR3 reads CASLRTHREPQHF. CDR3 in DNA: TGTGCCAGCCTCAGGACCCACCGGGAGCCCCAGCATTTT. Full variable domain (outside the CDR3, taken from reference TRBV11-3 and TRBJ1-5): EAGVVQSPRYKIIEKKQPVAFWCNPISGHNTLYWYLQNLGQGPELLIRYENEEAVDDSQLPKDRFSAERLKGVDSTLKIQPAELGDSAVYLCASLRTHREPQHFGDGTRLSIL.